This T cell receptor (beta chain) comes out of a study of post-analysis software for immune sequencing data. Researchers reported that TCR beta cDNA libraries carried unique molecular identifiers. Using its own MiXCR run on the PCR reads, TCRdb lists one record per CDR3 protein. The sample includes more than 450,000 distinct CDR3 sequences, 34% of them seen just once. Notes on the study in general: About 5 TRBV segments occurring more often in patients than controls included TRBV5-6, TRBV5-1 and TRBV20-1. Relative to controls, patients with multiple sclerosis showed significantly lower normalized Chao1 diversity.

The CDR3 runs 13 residues. The V and J ends lost 0 bases and 5 bases respectively, with 11 bases between them. Germline-derived CDR1 and CDR2 are DFQATT and SNEGSKA (reference sequence). This clonotype appeared a few times. What it binds is not known. Sequenced: blood. This clonotype was sampled from a girl aged 2-17 years with multiple sclerosis. The rearrangement links TRBV20-1 to TRBJ2-7; either TRBD1 or TRBD2 may fit D (5 bases each). Written as DNA, the CDR3 is TGCAGTGCTAGAGAGTTGGGGACCCACGAGCAGTACTTC. This codes for CSARELGTHEQYF.